Presented here are 20 T cell receptor beta chains from one specimen sequenced in a study of a mutant IDH1 vaccine in newly diagnosed glioma. Only in-frame clones appear in the TCRdb table, and some are missing; sequencing was by immunoSEQ multiplex PCR. The repertoire includes 80,000 to 100,000 clones, over 75% of them detected once, and 5.3% sits in the top ten. Noted time point: baseline, week 1 (first vaccination visit). Treatment of the sample: pre-vaccination baseline after standard-of-care therapy. Sample: PBMCs, taken from a glioma patient treated with radiotherapy, temozolomide or both. The receptors here all came from a man between 35 and 55 years old with glioma. Some clones in this sample may be carry-over from other donors' samples.

CDR3 amino acids: CASSSPPGTGGSSYEQYF. The CDR3 nucleotides read TGCGCCAGCAGCTCCCCTCCCGGGACAGGGGGCAGCTCCTACGAGCAGTACTTC. The chain joins TRBV5-1 to TRBJ2-7, with 12 bases that match TRBD1. Germline trimming cut 3 bases from V and 0 bases from J; bases unmatched to any gene: 10. The CDR3 has 18 residues. The germline gives CDR1 SGHRS, CDR2 YFSETQ.

This chain links TRBV6-5 with TRBJ1-1, with D unclear. The CDR3 extends over 13 amino acids. In germline, CDR1 is MNHEY, CDR2 SVGAGI. V was shortened by 2 bases and J by 2 bases, with 6 bases between the two germline ends. CDR3 DNA sequence: TGTGCCAGCAGTTACGGAGACAACACTGAAGCTTTCTTT. This sequence encodes CASSYGDNTEAFF.

The gene calls are TRBV30 and TRBJ2-6, with unresolved D. The germline V and J ends were trimmed by 6 bases and 0 bases, with 9 bases remaining between them. Germline CDR1 is GTSNPN and CDR2 is SVGIG (reference sequence). The CDR3 has 14 amino acids. CDR3 region: CACPQPSGANVLTF. The CDR3 DNA reads as TGTGCCTGCCCCCAACCCTCTGGGGCCAACGTCCTGACTTTC.

V gene TRBV6-6 combines with J gene TRBJ1-3; TRBD1 matches 7 bases. Germline-derived CDR1 and CDR2 are MNHNY and SVGAGI (reference sequence). V gave up 5 bases and J gave up 2 bases; unmatched junction bases: 6. The CDR3 sequence is 15 residues long. CDR3 sequence: CASSRLGQAGNTIYF. CDR3 bases: TGTGCCAGCAGTCGCCTAGGACAGGCTGGAAACACCATATATTTT.

The chain couples TRBV15 to TRBJ2-3; D gene uncertain. The CDR3 runs 14 residues. CDR1 is LNHNV and CDR2 is YYDKDF in the germline V gene (reference sequence). V was cut by 0 bases and J by 7 bases, with 11 bases left in between. Here the CDR3 reads CATSRDLDENTQYF. The CDR3 DNA reads TGTGCCACCAGCAGAGATTTAGACGAAAATACGCAGTATTTT.

This chain connects TRBV6-5 to TRBJ1-6; TRBD1 might be the D (6 bases). Germline CDR1 is MNHEY and CDR2 is SVGAGI. This CDR3 comprises 13 residues. Trimming removed 2 bases at V and 8 bases at J, with 7 bases between. CDR3 nucleotides: TGTGCCAGCAGTTACGAGGGGGATTCACCCCTCCACTTT. This gives the protein CASSYEGDSPLHF.

This sequence joins TRBV5-6 and TRBJ1-2; weak D call: TRBD1 (5 bases). Germline CDR1 reads SGHDT; CDR2 reads YYEEEE. The CDR3 covers 14 residues. Between the trimmed V and J ends, which lost 3 bases and 4 bases, there was a span of 13 bases. CDR3 residues: CASSWDRSFYGYTF. DNA for the CDR3: TGTGCCAGCAGCTGGGACCGCTCCTTCTATGGCTACACCTTC.

The gene calls are TRBV18 and TRBJ1-6, with 9 bases identical to TRBD1. V dropped 4 bases and J dropped 9; count of bases not matched to a gene: 7. The germline V gene has CDR1 KGHSH and CDR2 LQKENI. The CDR3 extends over 15 amino acids. CDR3: CASSLEQGAGSPLHF. CDR3 DNA: TGTGCCAGCTCACTCGAACAGGGGGCTGGTTCACCCCTCCACTTT.

This chain joins TRBV5-1 and TRBJ1-1; no firm D call. Between the trimmed V and J ends, which lost 0 bases and 7 bases, there was a span of 4 bases. Germline CDR1 and CDR2: SGHRS and YFSETQ. The CDR3 runs 11 residues. CDR3 bases: TGCGCCAGCAGCTTGGCGGGTGAAGCTTTCTTT. It is translated as CASSLAGEAFF.

This chain joins TRBV5-8 and TRBJ1-3, with D uncertain. V was cut by 3 bases and J by 0 bases, with 10 bases left in between. The germline V gene encodes CDR1 SGHTS and CDR2 YDEGEE. CDR3 length equals 15 residues. CDR3: CASSSASYSGNTIYF. CDR3 nucleotide sequence: TGTGCCAGCAGCTCGGCGTCGTACTCTGGAAACACCATATATTTT.

The chain joins TRBV5-4 to TRBJ1-6, with 8 positions matching TRBD1. V gave up 4 bases and J gave up 8 bases; unmatched junction bases: 5. The germline V gene encodes CDR1 SGHNT and CDR2 YYREEE (reference sequence). CDR3 length equals 14 residues. CDR3 bases: TGTGCCAGCAGCCCGACAGGGGAGGATTCACCCCTCCACTTT. Protein product: CASSPTGEDSPLHF.

The gene calls are TRBV15 and TRBJ2-7; tentatively, D is TRBD1 (7 bases). With 3 bases removed from V and 7 bases from J, the gap between germline ends came to 10 bases. The CDR3 covers 12 residues. Per the germline V gene, CDR1 is LNHNV and CDR2 is YYDKDF (reference sequence). The CDR3 is CATSSQGGEQYF. CDR3 coding DNA: TGTGCCACCAGCAGCCAGGGGGGTGAGCAGTACTTC.

V gene TRBV2 combines with J gene TRBJ1-4; D remains ambiguous. CDR1 is SNHLY, CDR2 FYNNEI, per germline. There are 16 residues in the CDR3. Trimming shortened V by 8 bases and J by 5 bases, and 21 bases separated the two germline ends. The CDR3 loop is CASLIRDWRENEKLFF. CDR3 bases: TGTGCCAGCTTAATTCGGGATTGGAGGGAAAATGAAAAACTGTTTTTT.

This chain connects TRBV5-1 to TRBJ1-3; tentatively, D is TRBD1 (6 bases). The length of the CDR3 is 17 residues. V lost 4 bases and J 0 bases, leaving 17 bases between the germline ends. CDR1 and CDR2 (germline): SGHRS, YFSETQ. CDR3 loop: CASSPGGGLNSGNTIYF. In DNA, the CDR3 is TGCGCCAGCAGCCCGGGTGGGGGGCTGAACTCTGGAAACACCATATATTTT.

The chain recombines TRBV5-1 with TRBJ2-1, with D uncertain. Germline CDR1 and CDR2: SGHRS and YFSETQ. Trimming took off 0 bases at V and 4 bases at J, with 8 bases between the two ends. There are 14 residues in the CDR3. The DNA for the CDR3 is TGCGCCAGCAGCTTGGGGGCGCGGTACAATGAGCAGTTCTTC. The encoded protein is CASSLGARYNEQFF.

V usage is TRBV5-6 and J usage is TRBJ1-1; D is perhaps TRBD1 (5 bases). The V end was cut by 0 bases, the J end by 1 base, with 10 bases between. Germline CDR1 and CDR2: SGHDT and YYEEEE. This CDR3 is built from 15 residues. The CDR3 is CASSLDPGTNTEAFF. DNA for the CDR3: TGTGCCAGCAGCTTGGATCCAGGGACGAACACTGAAGCTTTCTTT.

This clone was counted once. The chain couples TRBV12-5 to TRBJ2-7; D is unresolved. Germline CDR1 LGHNT, CDR2 FRNRAP. V was clipped by 6 bases and J by 1 base, with 10 bases between them. This CDR3 has 13 residues. CDR3 nucleotide sequence: TGTGCTAGTGGATCCGGGTCATCCTACGAGCAGTACTTC. This encodes CASGSGSSYEQYF.

DNA for the CDR3: TGTGCCAGCAGCCCTACGTGGAACACCGGGGAGCTGTTTTTT. Translated, it gives CASSPTWNTGELFF. The chain links TRBV6-5 to TRBJ2-2, with D uncertain. Germline assignment: CDR1 MNHEY and CDR2 SVGAGI. CDR3 length: 14 amino acids. The V and J ends lost 6 bases and 1 base respectively, with 9 bases between them.

The rearrangement uses TRBV5-4 and TRBJ1-3, with a possible D match to TRBD1 (5 bases). The CDR3 extends over 14 amino acids. Trimming took off 4 bases at V and 0 bases at J, with 8 bases between the two ends. The V gene's germline CDR1 is SGHNT and CDR2 YYREEE (reference sequence). The CDR3 DNA reads TGTGCCAGCAGCCCGACAGTCTCTGGAAACACCATATATTTT. It codes for CASSPTVSGNTIYF.

A few counts support this clone. The chain carries TRBV6-5 and TRBJ1-2, with TRBD1 as a possible D gene (6 bases). The CDR3 is 13 amino acids. The germline CDR1 and CDR2 sequences are MNHEY and SVGAGI. Deletions cut 5 bases from V and 5 bases from J, with 12 bases between. DNA of the CDR3: TGTGCCAGCAGTGATACAGGGATGTATGGCTACACCTTC. This gives the protein CASSDTGMYGYTF.